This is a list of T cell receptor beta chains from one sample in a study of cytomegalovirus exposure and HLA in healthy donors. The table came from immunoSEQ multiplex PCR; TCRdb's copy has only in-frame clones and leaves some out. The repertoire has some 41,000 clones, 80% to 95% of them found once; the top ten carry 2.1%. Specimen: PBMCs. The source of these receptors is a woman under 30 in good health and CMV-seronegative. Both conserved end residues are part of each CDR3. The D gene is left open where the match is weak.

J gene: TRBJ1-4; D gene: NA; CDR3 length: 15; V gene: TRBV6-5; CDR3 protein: CASSYSSGQVGKLFF
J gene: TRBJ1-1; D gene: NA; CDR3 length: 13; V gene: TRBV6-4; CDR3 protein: CASRRQLNTEAFF
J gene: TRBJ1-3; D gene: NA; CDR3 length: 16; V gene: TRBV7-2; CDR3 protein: CASSLLTGDSGNTIYF
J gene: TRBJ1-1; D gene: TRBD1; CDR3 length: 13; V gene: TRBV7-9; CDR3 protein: CASSLGTVPEAFF
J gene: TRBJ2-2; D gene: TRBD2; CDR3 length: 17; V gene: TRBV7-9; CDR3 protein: CASKLDGTSGRTGELFF
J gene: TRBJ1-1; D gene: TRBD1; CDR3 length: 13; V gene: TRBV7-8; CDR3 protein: CASSFAGGTEAFF
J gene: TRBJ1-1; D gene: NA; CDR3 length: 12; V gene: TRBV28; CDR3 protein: CASSFRTAEAFF
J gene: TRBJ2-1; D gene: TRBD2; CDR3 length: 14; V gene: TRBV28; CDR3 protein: CASQKLAGGYEQFF
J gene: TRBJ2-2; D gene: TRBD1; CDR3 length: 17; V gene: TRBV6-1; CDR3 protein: CASSDPRTGRGTGELFF
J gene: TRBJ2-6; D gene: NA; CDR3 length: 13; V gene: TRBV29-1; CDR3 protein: CSVTGPGANVLTF
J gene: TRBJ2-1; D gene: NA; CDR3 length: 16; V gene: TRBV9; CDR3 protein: CASSVDGDIVYNEQFF